This T cell receptor beta chain emerged from a study of blood T cell repertoires in COVID-19. This CDR3 has 15 residues. The trim removed 1 base at V and 1 base at J, leaving 1 base unmatched. Germline CDR1 is SGHDN and CDR2 is FVKESK. TCRdb keeps only in-frame clones here, not all; method: immunoSEQ multiplex PCR. Of under 20,000 clones listed, approximately 90% are singletons. The material sequenced was peripheral blood. The TCR sequence derives from a human donor in a cohort sampled during active COVID-19. The chain uses TRBV14 and TRBJ2-3, with TRBD2 identical over 8 bases. The CDR3 region has the DNA TGTGCCAGCAGCCAAGTACTAGCGGGCACAGATACGCAGTATTTT. Translating it yields CASSQVLAGTDTQYF.